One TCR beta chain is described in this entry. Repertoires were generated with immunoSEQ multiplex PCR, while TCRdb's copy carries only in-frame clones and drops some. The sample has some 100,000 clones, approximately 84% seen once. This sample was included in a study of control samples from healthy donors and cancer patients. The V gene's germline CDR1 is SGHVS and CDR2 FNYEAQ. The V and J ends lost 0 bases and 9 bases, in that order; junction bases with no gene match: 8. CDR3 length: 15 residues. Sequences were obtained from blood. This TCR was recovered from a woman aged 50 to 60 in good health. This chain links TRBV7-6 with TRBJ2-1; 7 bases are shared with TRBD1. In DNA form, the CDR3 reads TGTGCCAGCAGCTTAGCCCCGGGACAGAAGACTGAGCAGTTCTTC. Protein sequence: CASSLAPGQKTEQFF.